These 7 T cell receptor beta chains were sequenced from one sample in a study of neoadjuvant nivolumab and ipilimumab in lung cancer. The repertoire was sequenced with immunoSEQ multiplex PCR; TCRdb's copy has only in-frame clones and lacks some. This table holds approximately 26,000 clones, approximately 80% found once. This material consisted of peripheral blood, taken before neoadjuvant nivolumab, alone or with ipilimumab. Receptor source: an adult with non-small cell lung cancer.

This sequence joins TRBV9 and TRBJ1-5; D perhaps matches TRBD1 (5 bases). V lost 0 bases, J lost 9 bases, and 16 bases lay in between. CDR3 length equals 15 residues. Germline CDR1 SGDLS, CDR2 YYNGEE. The CDR3 is CASSVEWDRRGPQHF. CDR3 coding DNA: TGTGCCAGCAGCGTAGAGTGGGACCGCCGAGGGCCCCAGCATTTT.

The chain joins TRBV6-5 to TRBJ1-6, with 7 nucleotides matching TRBD1. Germline assignment: CDR1 MNHEY and CDR2 SVGAGI. Trimming took 6 bases from V and 5 from J; bases not matched to a gene: 4. The CDR3 is 14 residues long. The chain's CDR3 is CASSPTGNNSPLHF. The CDR3 DNA follows: TGTGCCAGCAGCCCGACAGGGAATAATTCACCCCTCCACTTT.

The chain is built from TRBV5-1 and TRBJ1-2, with unresolved D. The V end lost 0 bases, the J end lost 2 bases, and 14 bases lay between the germline ends. This CDR3 spans 16 amino acids. Germline-derived CDR1 and CDR2 are SGHRS and YFSETQ. CDR3 loop: CASSLGSLGQNYGYTF. Here the CDR3 DNA reads TGCGCCAGCAGCTTGGGATCTTTAGGGCAAAACTATGGCTACACCTTC.

The CDR3 loop is CASSRSGEKLFF. CDR3 sequence (DNA): TGTGCCAGCTCCCGAAGTGGTGAAAAACTGTTTTTT. The V call is TRBV18, the J call TRBJ1-4; no clear D gene. CDR1 and CDR2 from the germline V gene are KGHSH and LQKENI. The CDR3 has 12 residues. V was clipped by 6 bases and J by 7 bases, with 9 bases between them.

The rearrangement links TRBV9 to TRBJ2-1; 7 bases are shared with TRBD1. The CDR3 contains 16 residues. Germline CDR1 reads SGDLS; CDR2 reads YYNGEE. Losses at the gene ends were 3 bases for V and 5 bases for J; bases not matched to a gene: 11. The CDR3 nucleotides read TGTGCCAGCAGCGCCCGACAGGGAATGGGGAACAATGAGCAGTTCTTC. It translates to CASSARQGMGNNEQFF. Combining the CDR3 with reference TRBV9 and TRBJ2-1 gives the whole variable domain DSGVTQTPKHLITATGQRVTLRCSPRSGDLSVYWYQQSLDQGLQFLIQYYNGEERAKGNILERFSAQQFPDLHSELNLSSLELGDSALYFCASSARQGMGNNEQFFGPGTRLTVL.

This chain connects TRBV5-1 to TRBJ2-5, with no clear D. CDR3 length: 14 amino acids. Germline V gene sequence: CDR1 SGHRS, CDR2 YFSETQ. Deletions cut 0 bases from V and 4 bases from J, with 10 bases between. CDR3 nucleotides: TGCGCCAGCAGCTTGGAGGGCACTCTAGAGACCCAGTACTTC. Translation: CASSLEGTLETQYF.

The chain combines TRBV7-3 with TRBJ1-3; D ambiguous. Germline V gene lookup returns CDR1 SGHTA and CDR2 FQGTGA. The V gene lost 1 base and the J gene lost 2 bases, with 9 bases spanning the gap. There are 15 residues in the CDR3. The CDR3 DNA reads as TGTGCCAGCAGCTTAAATGCGGGGACTGGAAACACCATATATTTT. Protein product: CASSLNAGTGNTIYF.